The clone carrying this T cell receptor beta chain has just a few counts. The entry originates in a study of human T cells and chemical hapten exposure. A single record per CDR3 protein comes from TCRdb applying MiXCR to the RACE reads. The sample holds about 54,000 distinct CDR3 sequences, 8.5% to 10% seen once. The V and J ends lost 0 bases and 5 bases respectively, with 13 bases between them. The CDR3 loop spans 15 amino acids. Germline lookup yields CDR1 KGHSH and CDR2 LQKENI. As for time point: patch test 2, 6 weeks after DPC sensitization. Treatment indicated: therapeutic diphenylcyclopropenone sensitization with weekly scalp DPC.

The V gene is TRBV18, the J gene TRBJ2-5; D not resolved. The receptor was derived from a woman between 45 and 60 years old with alopecia areata. Some clones in this sample may be carry-over from other donors' samples. The starting material was whole blood, obtained in connection with sensitization to the hapten diphenylcyclopropenone (DPC). Here the CDR3 reads CASSPPPGPGETQYF. CDR3 sequence (DNA): TGTGCCAGCTCACCACCTCCCGGACCTGGGGAGACCCAGTACTTC.